This T cell receptor beta chain is drawn from a study of T cells in Graves' hyperthyroidism and ophthalmopathy. The study's findings and limits: Blood samples included most of the expanded thyroid clonotypes exceeding 0.001.

The germline V gene has CDR1 LNHDA and CDR2 SQIVND (reference sequence). Trimming left V 1 base short and J 3 bases short, with 9 bases between. The CDR3 spans 14 residues. Template material for amplifying TCR beta CDR3 regions consisted of RNA transcripts. Researchers ran a first-round RT-PCR on the TCR CDR3 using the HTBI primer set. From the multiplex PCR reads, TCRdb called clonotypes with MiXCR, one entry per CDR3 protein. The data hold 350,000 to 450,000 distinct CDR3 sequences, with about 18% observed a single time. Those with hyperthyroidism were 18 to 65 years old, newly diagnosed, and ill for under 2 months. Patients were excluded because of uncontrolled infection, other autoimmune disease, pregnancy or lactation. Diagnostic decisions used clinical symptoms, serum thyroxine and TRAb, thyroid ultrasound and orbital computed tomography. This clonotype was seen ten or more times. Antigen: not known.

Sample: blood. The chain couples TRBV19 to TRBJ2-5; TRBD1 is a possible D gene (6 bases). The TCR was taken from a woman aged 30 to 39 with Graves' hyperthyroidism that later progressed to Graves' ophthalmopathy. In DNA form, the CDR3 reads TGTGCCAGTAGTATAGGGACAGAAAAAGAGACCCAGTACTTC. As protein: CASSIGTEKETQYF. Full variable domain (rest looked up from reference TRBV19 and TRBJ2-5): DGGITQSPKYLFRKEGQNVTLSCEQNLNHDAMYWYRQDPGQGLRLIYYSQIVNDFQKGDIAEGYSVSREKKESFPLTVTSAQKNPTAFYLCASSIGTEKETQYFGPGTRLLVL.